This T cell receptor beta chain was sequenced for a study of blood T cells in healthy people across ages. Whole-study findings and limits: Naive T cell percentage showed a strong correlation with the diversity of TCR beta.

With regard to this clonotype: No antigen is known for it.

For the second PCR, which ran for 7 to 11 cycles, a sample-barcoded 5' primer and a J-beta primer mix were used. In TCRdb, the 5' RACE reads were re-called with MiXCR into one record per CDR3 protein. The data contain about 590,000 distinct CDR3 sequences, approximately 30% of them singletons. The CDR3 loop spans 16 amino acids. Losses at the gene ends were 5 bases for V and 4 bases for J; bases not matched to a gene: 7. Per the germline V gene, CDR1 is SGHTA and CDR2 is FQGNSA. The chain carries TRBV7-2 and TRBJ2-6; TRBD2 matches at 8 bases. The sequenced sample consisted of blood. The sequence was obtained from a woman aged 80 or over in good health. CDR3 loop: CASSPGGGYGANVLTF. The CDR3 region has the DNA TGTGCCAGCAGCCCCGGCGGGGGGTACGGGGCCAACGTCCTGACTTTC.